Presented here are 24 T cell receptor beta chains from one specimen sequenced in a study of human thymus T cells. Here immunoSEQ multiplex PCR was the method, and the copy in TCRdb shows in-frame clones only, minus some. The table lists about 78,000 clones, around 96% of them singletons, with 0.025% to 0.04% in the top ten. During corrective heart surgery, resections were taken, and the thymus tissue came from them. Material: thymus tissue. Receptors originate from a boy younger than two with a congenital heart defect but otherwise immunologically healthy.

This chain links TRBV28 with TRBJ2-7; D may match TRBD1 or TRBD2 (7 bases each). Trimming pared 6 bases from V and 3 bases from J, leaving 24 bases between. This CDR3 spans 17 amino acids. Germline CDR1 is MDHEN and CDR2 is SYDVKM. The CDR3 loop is CASRRRAGGGHFYEQYF. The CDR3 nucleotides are TGTGCCAGCAGGCGTAGGGCAGGGGGGGGTCATTTCTACGAGCAGTACTTC. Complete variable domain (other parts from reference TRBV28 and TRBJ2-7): DVKVTQSSRYLVKRTGEKVFLECVQDMDHENMFWYRQDPGLGLRLIYFSYDVKMKEKGDIPEGYSVSREKKERFSLILESASTNQTSMYLCASRRRAGGGHFYEQYFGPGTRLTVT.

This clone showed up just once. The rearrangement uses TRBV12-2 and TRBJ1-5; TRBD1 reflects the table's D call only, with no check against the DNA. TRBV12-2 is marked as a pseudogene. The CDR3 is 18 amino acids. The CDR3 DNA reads TGTGCAAGTCGCCCCCGCGGGTGGACAGGCATTGCTCGTCAGCCCCAGCATTTT. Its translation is CASRPRGWTGIARQPQHF.

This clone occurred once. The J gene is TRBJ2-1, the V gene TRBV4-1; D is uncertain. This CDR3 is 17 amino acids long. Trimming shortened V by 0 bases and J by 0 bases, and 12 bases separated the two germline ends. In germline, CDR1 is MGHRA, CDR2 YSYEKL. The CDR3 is CASSQEYSPRSYNEQFF. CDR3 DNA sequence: TGCGCCAGCAGCCAAGAGTACTCCCCCCGCTCCTACAATGAGCAGTTCTTC.

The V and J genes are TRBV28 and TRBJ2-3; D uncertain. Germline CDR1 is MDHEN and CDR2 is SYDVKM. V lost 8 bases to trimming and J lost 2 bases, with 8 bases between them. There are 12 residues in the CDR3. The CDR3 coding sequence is TGTGCCAGCCGGCGAGCCACAGATACGCAGTATTTT. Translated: CASRRATDTQYF. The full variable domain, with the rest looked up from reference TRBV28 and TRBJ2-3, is DVKVTQSSRYLVKRTGEKVFLECVQDMDHENMFWYRQDPGLGLRLIYFSYDVKMKEKGDIPEGYSVSREKKERFSLILESASTNQTSMYLCASRRATDTQYFGPGTRLTVL.

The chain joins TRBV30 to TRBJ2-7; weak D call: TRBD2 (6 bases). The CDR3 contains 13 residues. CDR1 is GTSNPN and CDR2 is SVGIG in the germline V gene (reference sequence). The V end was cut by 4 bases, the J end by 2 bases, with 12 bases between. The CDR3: CAWMGRTTYEQYF. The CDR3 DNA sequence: TGTGCCTGGATGGGAAGGACTACCTACGAGCAGTACTTC. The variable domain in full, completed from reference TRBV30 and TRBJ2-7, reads SQTIHQWPATLVQPVGSPLSLECTVEGTSNPNLYWYRQAAGRGLQLLFYSVGIGQISSEVPQNLSASRPQDRQFILSSKKLLLSDSGFYLCAWMGRTTYEQYFGPGTRLTVT.

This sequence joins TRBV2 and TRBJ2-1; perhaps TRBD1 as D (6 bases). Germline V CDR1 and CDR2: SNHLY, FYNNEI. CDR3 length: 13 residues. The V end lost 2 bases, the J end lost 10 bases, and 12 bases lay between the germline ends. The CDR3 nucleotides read TGTGCCAGCAGTGAATTTAAGGGGGTAGAGCAGTTCTTC. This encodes CASSEFKGVEQFF.

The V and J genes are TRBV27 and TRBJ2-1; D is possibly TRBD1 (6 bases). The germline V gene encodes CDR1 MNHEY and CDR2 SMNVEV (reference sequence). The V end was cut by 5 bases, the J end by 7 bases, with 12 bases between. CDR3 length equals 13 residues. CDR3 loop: CASSLKGENEQFF. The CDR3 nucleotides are TGTGCCAGCAGTCTAAAGGGGGAAAATGAGCAGTTCTTC.

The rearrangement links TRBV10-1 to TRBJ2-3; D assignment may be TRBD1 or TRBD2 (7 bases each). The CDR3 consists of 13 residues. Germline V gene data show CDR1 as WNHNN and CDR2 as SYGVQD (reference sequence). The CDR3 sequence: CARGRGIWDTQYF. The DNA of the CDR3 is TGCGCTAGGGGGCGGGGGATTTGGGATACGCAGTATTTT.

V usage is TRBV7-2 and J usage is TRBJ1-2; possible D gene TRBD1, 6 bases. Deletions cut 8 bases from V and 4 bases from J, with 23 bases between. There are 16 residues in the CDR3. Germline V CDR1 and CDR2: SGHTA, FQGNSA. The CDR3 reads CASPSEAGEAVYGYTF. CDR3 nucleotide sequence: TGTGCCAGCCCGAGTGAAGCAGGGGAGGCAGTCTATGGCTACACCTTC.

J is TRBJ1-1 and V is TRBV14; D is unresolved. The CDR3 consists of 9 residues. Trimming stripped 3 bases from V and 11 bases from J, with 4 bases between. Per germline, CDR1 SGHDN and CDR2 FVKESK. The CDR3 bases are TGTGCCAGCAGCCACAGGGCTTTCTTT. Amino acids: CASSHRAFF.

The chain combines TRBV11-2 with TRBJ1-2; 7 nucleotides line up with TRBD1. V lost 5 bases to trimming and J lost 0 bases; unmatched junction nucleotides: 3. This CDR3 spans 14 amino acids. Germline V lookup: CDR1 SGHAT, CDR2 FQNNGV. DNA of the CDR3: TGTGCCAGCAGCGGACAGGACTCTAACTATGGCTACACCTTC. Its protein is CASSGQDSNYGYTF.

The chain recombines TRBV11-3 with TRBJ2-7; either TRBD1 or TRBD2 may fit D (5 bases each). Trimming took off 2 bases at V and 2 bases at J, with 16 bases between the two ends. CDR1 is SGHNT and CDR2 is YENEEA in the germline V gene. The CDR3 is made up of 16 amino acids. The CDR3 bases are TGTGCCAGCAGCTTAAGAGGGCAGGGAACGGCCTACGAGCAGTACTTC. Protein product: CASSLRGQGTAYEQYF.

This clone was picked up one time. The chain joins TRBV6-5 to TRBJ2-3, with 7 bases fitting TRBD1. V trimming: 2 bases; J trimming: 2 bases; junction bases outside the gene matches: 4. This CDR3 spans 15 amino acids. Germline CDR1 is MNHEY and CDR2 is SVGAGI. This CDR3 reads CASSYEGQATDTQYF. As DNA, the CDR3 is TGTGCCAGCAGTTACGAAGGACAGGCCACAGATACGCAGTATTTT.

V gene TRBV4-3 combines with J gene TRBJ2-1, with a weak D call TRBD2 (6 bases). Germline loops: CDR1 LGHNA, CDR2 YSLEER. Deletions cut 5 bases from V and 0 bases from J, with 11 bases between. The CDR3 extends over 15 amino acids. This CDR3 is CASSAAGSSYNEQFF. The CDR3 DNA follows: TGCGCCAGCAGCGCCGCGGGGTCCTCCTACAATGAGCAGTTCTTC.

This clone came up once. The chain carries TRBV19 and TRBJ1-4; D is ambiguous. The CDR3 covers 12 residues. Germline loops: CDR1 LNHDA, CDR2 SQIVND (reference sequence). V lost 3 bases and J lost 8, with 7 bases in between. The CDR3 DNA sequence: TGTGCCAGTAGTATGGTTGGGGAAAAACTGTTTTTT. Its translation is CASSMVGEKLFF. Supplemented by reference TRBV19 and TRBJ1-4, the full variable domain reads DGGITQSPKYLFRKEGQNVTLSCEQNLNHDAMYWYRQDPGQGLRLIYYSQIVNDFQKGDIAEGYSVSREKKESFPLTVTSAQKNPTAFYLCASSMVGEKLFFGSGTQLSVL.

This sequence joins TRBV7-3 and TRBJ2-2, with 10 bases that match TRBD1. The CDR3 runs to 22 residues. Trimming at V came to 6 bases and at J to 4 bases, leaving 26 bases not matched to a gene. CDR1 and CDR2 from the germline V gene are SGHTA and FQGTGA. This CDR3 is CASSPNNIRSRQGARVTGELFF. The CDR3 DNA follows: TGTGCCAGCAGTCCCAATAACATCCGTAGCCGACAGGGGGCCCGAGTCACCGGGGAGCTGTTTTTT.

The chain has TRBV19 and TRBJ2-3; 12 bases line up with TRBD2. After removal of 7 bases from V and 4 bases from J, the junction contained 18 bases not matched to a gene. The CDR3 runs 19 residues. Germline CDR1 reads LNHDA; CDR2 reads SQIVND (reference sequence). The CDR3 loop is CASTARLAGEGNWADTQYF. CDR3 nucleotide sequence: TGTGCCAGTACCGCCCGACTAGCGGGAGAAGGGAACTGGGCAGATACGCAGTATTTT.

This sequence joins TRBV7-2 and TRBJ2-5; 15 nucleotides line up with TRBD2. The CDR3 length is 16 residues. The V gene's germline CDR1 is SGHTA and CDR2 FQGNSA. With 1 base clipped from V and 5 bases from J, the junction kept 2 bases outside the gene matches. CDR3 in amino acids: CASSLEGLAGGETQYF. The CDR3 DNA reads TGTGCCAGCAGCTTAGAAGGACTAGCGGGAGGGGAGACCCAGTACTTC.

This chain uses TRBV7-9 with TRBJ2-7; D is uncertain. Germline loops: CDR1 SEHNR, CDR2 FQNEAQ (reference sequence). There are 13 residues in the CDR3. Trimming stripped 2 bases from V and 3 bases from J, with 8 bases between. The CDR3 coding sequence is TGTGCCAGCAGCTTACTTGACCTCTACGAGCAGTACTTC. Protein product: CASSLLDLYEQYF. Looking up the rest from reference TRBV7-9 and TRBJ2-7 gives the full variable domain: DTGVSQNPRHKITKRGQNVTFRCDPISEHNRLYWYRQTLGQGPEFLTYFQNEAQLEKSRLLSDRFSAERPKGSFSTLEIQRTEQGDSAMYLCASSLLDLYEQYFGPGTRLTVT.

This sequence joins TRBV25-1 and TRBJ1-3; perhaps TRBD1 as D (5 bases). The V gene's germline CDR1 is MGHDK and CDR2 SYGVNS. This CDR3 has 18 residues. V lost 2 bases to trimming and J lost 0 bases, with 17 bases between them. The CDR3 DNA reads TGTGCCAGCAGTGAAAAAAAGTGGGGGAAGAGCTCTGGAAACACCATATATTTT. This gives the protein CASSEKKWGKSSGNTIYF.

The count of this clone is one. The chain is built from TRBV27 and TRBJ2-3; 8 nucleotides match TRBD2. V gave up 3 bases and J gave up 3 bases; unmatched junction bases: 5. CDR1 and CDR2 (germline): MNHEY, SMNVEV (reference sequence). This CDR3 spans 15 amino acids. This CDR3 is CASSFFAGGTDTQYF. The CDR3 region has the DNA TGTGCCAGCAGTTTTTTCGCGGGAGGAACAGATACGCAGTATTTT.

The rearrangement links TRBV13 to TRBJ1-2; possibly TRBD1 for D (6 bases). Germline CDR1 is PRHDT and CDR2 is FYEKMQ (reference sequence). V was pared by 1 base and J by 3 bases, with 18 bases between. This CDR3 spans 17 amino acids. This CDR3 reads CASSLERPHGGHYGYTF. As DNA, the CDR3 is TGTGCCAGCAGCTTAGAACGCCCTCACGGGGGGCACTATGGCTACACCTTC.

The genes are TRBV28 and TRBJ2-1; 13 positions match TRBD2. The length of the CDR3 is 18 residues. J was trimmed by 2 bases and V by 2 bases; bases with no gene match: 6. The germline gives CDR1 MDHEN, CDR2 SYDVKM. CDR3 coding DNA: TGTGCCAGCAGTTTACCGGGACTAGCGGGGCCTCCCTACAATGAGCAGTTCTTC. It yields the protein CASSLPGLAGPPYNEQFF. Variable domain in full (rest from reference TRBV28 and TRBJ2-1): DVKVTQSSRYLVKRTGEKVFLECVQDMDHENMFWYRQDPGLGLRLIYFSYDVKMKEKGDIPEGYSVSREKKERFSLILESASTNQTSMYLCASSLPGLAGPPYNEQFFGPGTRLTVL.

CDR3: CATTDGGIPGGQPQHF. CDR3 DNA: TGTGCCACCACAGACGGGGGCATACCAGGAGGTCAGCCCCAGCATTTT. The rearrangement uses TRBV15 and TRBJ1-5; tentative D call: TRBD1 (6 bases). V lost 7 bases and J 6 bases, leaving 22 bases between the germline ends. The CDR3 is made up of 16 amino acids. Germline V lookup: CDR1 LNHNV, CDR2 YYDKDF (reference sequence).